This TCR beta chain was documented in a study of T-cell memory formation after mild COVID-19. CDR3 length equals 16 residues. With 1 base removed from V and 2 bases from J, the gap between germline ends came to 13 bases. MiXCR, applied by TCRdb to the 5' RACE reads, yields one record per CDR3 protein. The sample includes about 260,000 distinct CDR3 sequences, approximately 8.4% seen only once; the top ten take under 25%. This clonotype has ten or more counts. This chain links TRBV12-3 or TRBV12-4 with TRBJ2-3; the D call may be TRBD1 or TRBD2 (5 bases each). The source is a man between 18 and 29 years old who had mild COVID-19 (a few samples of this study predate the infection). Cell type and time point are not known. The specimen was PBMCs or a T cell subset sorted from them (not recorded which). CDR3 protein: CASSLDRDGSTDTQYF. In nucleotides, the CDR3 is TGTGCCAGCAGTTTAGACCGGGACGGATCCACAGATACGCAGTATTTT.